This T cell receptor beta chain was observed in a study of T-cell memory formation after mild COVID-19. Whole-study context: The two donors had largely donor-specific TCR clusters. Study conclusions and caveats: Detection of some responders pre-infection suggested pre-existing cross-reactive memory T cells participated.

In the case of this clonotype: The antigen is not known.

TCRdb redid the calling of the 5' RACE reads with MiXCR, one entry per CDR3 protein. The sample consists of around 340,000 distinct CDR3 sequences, approximately 15% of them appearing once. Trimming left V 1 base short and J 5 bases short, with 17 bases between. CDR3 length: 16 amino acids. CDR1 LGHNA and CDR2 YSLEER come from the germline V gene. Sequencing input: PBMCs or a T cell subset sorted from them (not recorded which). The chain links TRBV4-3 to TRBJ1-2, with unresolved D. This TCR derives from a man between 18 and 29 years old who had mild COVID-19 (a few samples of this study predate the infection). Cell type and time point are not known. The CDR3, as DNA: TGCGCCAGCAGCCAAGGCAGATCTATGCAGAAGTATGGCTACACCTTC. Its protein product is CASSQGRSMQKYGYTF.